A selection of T cell receptor beta chains follows, all from one sample in a study of blood T cell repertoires in COVID-19. Clones were read by immunoSEQ multiplex PCR, and TCRdb kept only the in-frame ones, dropping some. Seen here are about 190,000 clones, 82% observed once, and the top ten hold more than 9%. The sequencing input was peripheral blood. These receptors originate from a woman of 80 years or more with active or convalescent COVID-19. Both conserved end residues are part of each CDR3. Fields, in order: V gene, D gene, clone size, J gene, CDR3 DNA, CDR3 protein. A D gene is named only where the DNA matches it firmly. Clone size is stated in some rows and not others, as once, few, many or a class when expanded.

TRBV10-3	TRBD2	NA	TRBJ2-1	TGTGCCATCAGTGACCTCGTCACGGGAGGACACAATGAGCAGTTCTTC	CAISDLVTGGHNEQFF
TRBV2	TRBD2	NA	TRBJ2-1	TGTGCCAGCAGGGAAAACGGGAGGGGGAATGAGCAGTTCTTC	CASRENGRGNEQFF
TRBV6-5	NA	NA	TRBJ2-2	TGTGCCACCGATACTAACACCGGGGAGCTGTTTTTT	CATDTNTGELFF
TRBV5-1	NA	few	TRBJ1-2	TGCGCCAGCAGCCCCGATGGGGGGTCCGGCTACACCTTC	CASSPDGGSGYTF
TRBV11-2	TRBD2	few	TRBJ2-3	TGTGCCAGCAGCTTAGCGCTAGCGGGAGGGACAGATACGCAGTATTTT	CASSLALAGGTDTQYF
TRBV10-3	NA	NA	TRBJ1-2	TGTGCCATCAGTGCCAGTGCATATGGCTACACCTTC	CAISASAYGYTF
TRBV28	NA	NA	TRBJ1-2	TGTGCCACCGGGAGGGGGAACTATGGCTACACCTTC	CATGRGNYGYTF
TRBV7-2	TRBD2	NA	TRBJ2-7	TGTGCCAGCAGCGAGGGACTAGCGGGAGGGTTCACCTACGAGCAGTACTTC	CASSEGLAGGFTYEQYF
TRBV2	TRBD1	NA	TRBJ1-5	TGTGCCAGCAGTGAACAGCAGGGGGGCAATCAGCCCCAGCATTTT	CASSEQQGGNQPQHF
TRBV7-9	NA	NA	TRBJ1-3	TGTGCCAGCAGCTTAGCGCGGCGGGGGGCTGGAAACACCATATATTTT	CASSLARRGAGNTIYF
TRBV28	NA	NA	TRBJ2-5	TGTGCCAGCAGCTCACCGAGTTCGGGGCAAGAGACCCAGTACTTC	CASSSPSSGQETQYF
TRBV2	NA	NA	TRBJ1-2	TGTGCCAGCAAACGCGACAGCTATGGCTACACCTTC	CASKRDSYGYTF
TRBV29-1	NA	NA	TRBJ1-1	TGCAGCGTTGACAGGGGTGGTATCCGCGACACTGAAGCTTTCTTT	CSVDRGGIRDTEAFF
TRBV6-2/TRBV6-3	NA	NA	TRBJ2-2	TGTGCCAGCAGCTATGGACAGGGCTCTAGCGGCGGGGAGCTGTTTTTT	CASSYGQGSSGGELFF
TRBV10-3	NA	NA	TRBJ1-2	TGTGCCATCAGTGATGGGAGGGTCGGCTACACCTTC	CAISDGRVGYTF
TRBV19	NA	NA	TRBJ1-1	TGTGCCAGTAAAAATTCGGACACTGAAGCTTTCTTT	CASKNSDTEAFF